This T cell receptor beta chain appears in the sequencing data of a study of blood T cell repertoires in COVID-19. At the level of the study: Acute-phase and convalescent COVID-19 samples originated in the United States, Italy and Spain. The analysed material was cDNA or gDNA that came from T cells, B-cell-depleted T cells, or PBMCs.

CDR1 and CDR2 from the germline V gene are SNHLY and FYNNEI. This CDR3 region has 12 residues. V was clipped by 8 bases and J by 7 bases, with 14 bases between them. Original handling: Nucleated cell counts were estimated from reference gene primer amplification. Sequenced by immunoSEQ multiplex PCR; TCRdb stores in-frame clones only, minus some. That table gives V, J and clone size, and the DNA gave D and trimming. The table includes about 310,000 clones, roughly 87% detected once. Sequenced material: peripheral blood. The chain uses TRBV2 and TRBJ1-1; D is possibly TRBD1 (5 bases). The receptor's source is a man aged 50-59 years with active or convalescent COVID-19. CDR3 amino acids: CASGTGVGEAFF. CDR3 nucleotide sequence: TGTGCCAGCGGGACGGGGGTTGGTGAAGCTTTCTTT.